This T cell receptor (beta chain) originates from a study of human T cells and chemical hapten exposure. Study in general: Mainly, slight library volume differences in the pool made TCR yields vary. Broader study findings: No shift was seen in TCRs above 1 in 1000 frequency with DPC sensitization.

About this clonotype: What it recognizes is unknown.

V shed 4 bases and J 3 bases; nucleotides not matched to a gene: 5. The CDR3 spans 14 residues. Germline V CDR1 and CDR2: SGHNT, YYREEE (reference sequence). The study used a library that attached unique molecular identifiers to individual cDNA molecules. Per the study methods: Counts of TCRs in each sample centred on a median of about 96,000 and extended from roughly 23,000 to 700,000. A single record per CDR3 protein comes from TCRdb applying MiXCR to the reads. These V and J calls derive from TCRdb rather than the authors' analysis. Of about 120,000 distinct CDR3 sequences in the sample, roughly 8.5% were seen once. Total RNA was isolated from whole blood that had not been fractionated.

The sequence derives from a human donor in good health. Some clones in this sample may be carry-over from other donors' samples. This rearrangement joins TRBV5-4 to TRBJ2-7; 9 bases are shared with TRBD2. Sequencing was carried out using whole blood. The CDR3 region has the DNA TGTGCCAGCAGCACTAAGACTAGCGGCTACGAGCAGTACTTC. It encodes CASSTKTSGYEQYF. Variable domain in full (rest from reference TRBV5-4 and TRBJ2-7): ETGVTQSPTHLIKTRGQQVTLRCSSQSGHNTVSWYQQALGQGPQFIFQYYREEENGRGNFPPRFSGLQFPNYSSELNVNALELDDSALYLCASSTKTSGYEQYFGPGTRLTVT.